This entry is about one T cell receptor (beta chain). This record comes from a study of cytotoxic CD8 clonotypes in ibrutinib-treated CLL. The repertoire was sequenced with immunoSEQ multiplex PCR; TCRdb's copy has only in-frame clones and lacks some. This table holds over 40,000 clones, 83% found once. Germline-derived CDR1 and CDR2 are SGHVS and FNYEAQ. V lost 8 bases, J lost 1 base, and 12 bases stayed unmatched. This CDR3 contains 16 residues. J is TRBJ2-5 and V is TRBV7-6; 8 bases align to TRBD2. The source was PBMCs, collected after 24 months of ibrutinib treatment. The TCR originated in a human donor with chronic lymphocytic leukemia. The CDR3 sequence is CASSPVGGRPQETQYF. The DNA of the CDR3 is TGTGCCAGCTCCCCGGTGGGCGGGAGGCCCCAAGAGACCCAGTACTTC. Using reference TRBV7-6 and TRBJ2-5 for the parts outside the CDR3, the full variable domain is GAGVSQSPRYKVTKRGQDVALRCDPISGHVSLYWYRQALGQGPEFLTYFNYEAQQDKSGLPNDRFSAERPEGSISTLTIQRTEQRDSAMYRCASSPVGGRPQETQYFGPGTRLLVL.